This T cell receptor beta chain emerged from a study of T cells in Graves' hyperthyroidism and ophthalmopathy. RNA transcripts provided the source from which TCR beta CDR3 regions were amplified. The HTBI primer set served for first-round RT-PCR of the TCR CDR3. TCRdb recomputed calls from the multiplex PCR reads with MiXCR, one row per CDR3 protein. The table includes approximately 600,000 distinct CDR3 sequences, about 15% detected once. This CDR3 is built from 15 residues. V was clipped by 2 bases and J by 4 bases; unmatched bases: 2. Germline V gene lookup returns CDR1 MDHEN and CDR2 SYDVKM. At least ten counts were recorded for this clonotype.

What was sequenced was blood. The J gene is TRBJ1-5, the V gene TRBV28; 10 bases agree with TRBD1. The receptor was isolated from a woman between 35 and 50 years old with Graves' ophthalmopathy. This CDR3 is CASSLGTGENQPQHF. The CDR3 DNA sequence: TGTGCCAGCAGTTTAGGGACAGGGGAAAATCAGCCCCAGCATTTT.